This note documents a single T cell receptor (beta chain) sequence. This sample is drawn from a study of monozygotic twins with inflammatory bowel disease. CDR1 is DFQATT, CDR2 SNEGSKA, per germline (reference sequence). The CDR3 spans 13 residues. TCRdb re-called the 5' RACE reads and gives one entry per CDR3 protein, without DNA. The listing records around 400,000 distinct CDR3 sequences. This sequence was found in a human donor with ulcerative colitis or Crohn's disease, or a healthy co-twin of an affected twin (not recorded which). Source material: blood. The chain couples TRBV20-1 to TRBJ2-3. CDR3 sequence: CSASILAIDTQYF.